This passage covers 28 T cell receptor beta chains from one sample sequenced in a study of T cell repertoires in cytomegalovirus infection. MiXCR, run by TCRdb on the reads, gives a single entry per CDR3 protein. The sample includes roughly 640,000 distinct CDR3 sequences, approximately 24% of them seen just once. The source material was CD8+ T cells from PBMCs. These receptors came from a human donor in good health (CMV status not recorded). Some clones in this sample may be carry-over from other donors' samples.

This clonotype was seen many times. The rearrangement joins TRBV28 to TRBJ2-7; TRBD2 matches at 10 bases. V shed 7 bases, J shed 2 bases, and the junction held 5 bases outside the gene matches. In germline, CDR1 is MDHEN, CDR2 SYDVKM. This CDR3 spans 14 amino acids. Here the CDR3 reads CASKPAGGPYEQYV. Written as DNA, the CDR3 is TGTGCCAGCAAGCCAGCGGGGGGGCCCTACGAGCAGTACGTC.

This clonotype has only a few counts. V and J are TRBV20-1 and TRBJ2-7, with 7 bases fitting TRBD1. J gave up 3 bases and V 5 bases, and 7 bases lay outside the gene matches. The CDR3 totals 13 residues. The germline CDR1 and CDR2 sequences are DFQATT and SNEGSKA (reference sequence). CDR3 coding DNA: TGCAGTGCTGCCGGGACAGAGAGCTACGAGCAGTACTTC. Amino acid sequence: CSAAGTESYEQYF.

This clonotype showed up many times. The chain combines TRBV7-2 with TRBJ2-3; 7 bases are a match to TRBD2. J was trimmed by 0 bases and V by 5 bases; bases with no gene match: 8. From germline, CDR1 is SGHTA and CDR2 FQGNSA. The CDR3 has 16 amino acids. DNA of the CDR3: TGTGCCAGCAGCCCGTGGGGGGGGGGGAGCACAGATACGCAGTATTTT. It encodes CASSPWGGGSTDTQYF.

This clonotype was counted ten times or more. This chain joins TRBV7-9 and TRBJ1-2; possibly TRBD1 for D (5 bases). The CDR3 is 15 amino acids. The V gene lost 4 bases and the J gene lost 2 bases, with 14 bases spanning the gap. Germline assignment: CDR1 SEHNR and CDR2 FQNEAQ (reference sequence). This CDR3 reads CASSSAGGLNYGYTF. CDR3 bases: TGTGCCAGCAGCTCCGCGGGGGGATTAAACTATGGCTACACCTTC.

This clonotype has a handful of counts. The CDR3 DNA follows: TGCAGTGCTAGATGGGGGGGCAGGGTTGACACTGAAGCTTTCTTT. Translated, it gives CSARWGGRVDTEAFF. This chain connects TRBV20-1 to TRBJ1-1; weak D call: TRBD1 (6 bases). The V gene lost 2 bases and the J gene lost 3 bases, with 16 bases spanning the gap. CDR3 length equals 15 residues. Germline CDR1 and CDR2: DFQATT and SNEGSKA (reference sequence).

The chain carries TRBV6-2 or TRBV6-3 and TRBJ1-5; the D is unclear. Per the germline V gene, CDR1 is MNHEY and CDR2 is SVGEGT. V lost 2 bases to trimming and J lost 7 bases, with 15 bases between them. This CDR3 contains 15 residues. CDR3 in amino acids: CASSYPLSPGQPQHF. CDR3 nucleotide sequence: TGTGCCAGCAGTTACCCCCTCAGCCCGGGGCAGCCCCAGCATTTT.

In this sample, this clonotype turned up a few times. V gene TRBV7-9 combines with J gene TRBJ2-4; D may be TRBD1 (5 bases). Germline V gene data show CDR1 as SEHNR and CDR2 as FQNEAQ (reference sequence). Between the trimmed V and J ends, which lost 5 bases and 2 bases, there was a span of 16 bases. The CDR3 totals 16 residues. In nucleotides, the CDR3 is TGTGCCAGCAGCGACGTTCAGGGCTATACCAAAAACATTCAGTACTTC. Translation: CASSDVQGYTKNIQYF. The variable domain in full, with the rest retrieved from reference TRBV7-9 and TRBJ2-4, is DTGVSQNPRHKITKRGQNVTFRCDPISEHNRLYWYRQTLGQGPEFLTYFQNEAQLEKSRLLSDRFSAERPKGSFSTLEIQRTEQGDSAMYLCASSDVQGYTKNIQYFGAGTRLSVL.

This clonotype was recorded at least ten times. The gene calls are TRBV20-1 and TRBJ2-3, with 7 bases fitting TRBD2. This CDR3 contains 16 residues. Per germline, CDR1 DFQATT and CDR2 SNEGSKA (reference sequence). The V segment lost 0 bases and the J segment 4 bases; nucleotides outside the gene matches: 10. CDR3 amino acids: CSARDYVGGFADTQYF. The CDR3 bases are TGCAGTGCTAGAGATTATGTGGGGGGGTTCGCAGATACGCAGTATTTT.

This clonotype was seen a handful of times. The CDR3 region is CSARDGHYEQYF. CDR3 nucleotides: TGCAGTGCTCGGGACGGACACTACGAGCAGTACTTC. The V and J genes are TRBV20-1 and TRBJ2-7; perhaps D is TRBD1 or TRBD2 (5 bases each). The CDR3 runs 12 residues. Trimming took off 5 bases at V and 3 bases at J, with 11 bases between the two ends. Germline V lookup: CDR1 DFQATT, CDR2 SNEGSKA (reference sequence).

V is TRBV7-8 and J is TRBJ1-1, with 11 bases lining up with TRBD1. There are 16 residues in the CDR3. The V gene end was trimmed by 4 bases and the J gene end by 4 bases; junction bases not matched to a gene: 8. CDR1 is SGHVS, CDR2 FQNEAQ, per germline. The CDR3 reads CASSSGQGARGTEAFF. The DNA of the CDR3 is TGTGCCAGCAGCTCCGGACAGGGGGCGCGGGGCACTGAAGCTTTCTTT.

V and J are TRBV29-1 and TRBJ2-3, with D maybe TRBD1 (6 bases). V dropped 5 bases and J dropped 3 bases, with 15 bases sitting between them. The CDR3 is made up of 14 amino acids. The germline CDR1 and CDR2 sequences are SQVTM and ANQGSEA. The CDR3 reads CSVLTGTQTDTQYF. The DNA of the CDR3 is TGCAGCGTTTTAACAGGGACACAGACAGATACGCAGTATTTT.

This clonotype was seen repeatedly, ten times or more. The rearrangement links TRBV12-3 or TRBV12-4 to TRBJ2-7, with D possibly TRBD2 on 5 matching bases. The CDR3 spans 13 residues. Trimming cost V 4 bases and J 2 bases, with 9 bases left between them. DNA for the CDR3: TGTGCCAGCAGTTCGGGAAACCCCTACGAGCAGTACTTC. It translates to CASSSGNPYEQYF.

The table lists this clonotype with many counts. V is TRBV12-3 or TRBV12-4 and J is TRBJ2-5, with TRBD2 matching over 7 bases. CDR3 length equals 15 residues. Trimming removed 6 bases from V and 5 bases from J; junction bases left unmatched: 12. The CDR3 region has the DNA TGTGCCAGCAGCATCACGGGAGGAGGCGTGGAGACCCAGTACTTC. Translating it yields CASSITGGGVETQYF.

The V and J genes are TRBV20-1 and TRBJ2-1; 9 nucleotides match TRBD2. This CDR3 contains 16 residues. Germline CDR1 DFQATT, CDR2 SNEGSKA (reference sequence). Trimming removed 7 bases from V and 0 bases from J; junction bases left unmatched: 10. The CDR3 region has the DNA TGCAGTGGGCACGCTAGCGGGATAGGCTCCTACAATGAGCAGTTCTTC. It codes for CSGHASGIGSYNEQFF.

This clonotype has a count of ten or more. CDR3 DNA: TGTGCCAGCAGTACGACTAGCGGCTCCTACGAGCAGTACTTC. As protein: CASSTTSGSYEQYF. J is TRBJ2-7 and V is TRBV12-3 or TRBV12-4; 9 nucleotides match TRBD2. V dropped 5 bases and J dropped 0; count of bases not matched to a gene: 2. The CDR3 extends over 14 amino acids.

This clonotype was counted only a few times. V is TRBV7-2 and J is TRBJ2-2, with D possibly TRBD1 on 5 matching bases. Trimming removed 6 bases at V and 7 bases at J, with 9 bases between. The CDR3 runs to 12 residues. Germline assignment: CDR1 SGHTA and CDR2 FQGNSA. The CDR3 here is CASSSRVGELFF. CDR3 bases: TGTGCCAGCAGTTCCAGGGTCGGGGAGCTGTTTTTT.

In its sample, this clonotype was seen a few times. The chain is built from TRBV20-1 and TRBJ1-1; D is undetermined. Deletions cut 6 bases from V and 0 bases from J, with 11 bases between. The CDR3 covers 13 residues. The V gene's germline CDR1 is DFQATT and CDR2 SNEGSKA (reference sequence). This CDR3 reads CSAIGRLNTEAFF. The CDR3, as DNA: TGCAGTGCGATAGGACGGTTGAACACTGAAGCTTTCTTT.

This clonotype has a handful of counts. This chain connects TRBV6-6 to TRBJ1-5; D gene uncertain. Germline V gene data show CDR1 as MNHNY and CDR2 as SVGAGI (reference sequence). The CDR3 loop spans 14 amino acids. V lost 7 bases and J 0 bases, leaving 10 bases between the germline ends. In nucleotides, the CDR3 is TGTGCCAGCACTGTAACAGATAGCAATCAGCCCCAGCATTTT. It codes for CASTVTDSNQPQHF.

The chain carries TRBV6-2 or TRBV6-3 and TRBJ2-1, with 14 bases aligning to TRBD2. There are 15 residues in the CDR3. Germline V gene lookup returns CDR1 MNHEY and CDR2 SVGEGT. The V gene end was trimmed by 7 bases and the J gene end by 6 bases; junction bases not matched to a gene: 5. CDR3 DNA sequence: TGTGCCAGCACCTACGGACTAGCGGGGGGCAATGAGCAGTTCTTC. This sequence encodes CASTYGLAGGNEQFF.

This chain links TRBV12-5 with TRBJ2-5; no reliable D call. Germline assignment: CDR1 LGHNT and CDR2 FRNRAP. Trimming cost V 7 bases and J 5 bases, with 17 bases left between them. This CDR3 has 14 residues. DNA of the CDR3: TGTGCTAGTGCCCCGCCACTGGGCTACGAGACCCAGTACTTC. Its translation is CASAPPLGYETQYF.

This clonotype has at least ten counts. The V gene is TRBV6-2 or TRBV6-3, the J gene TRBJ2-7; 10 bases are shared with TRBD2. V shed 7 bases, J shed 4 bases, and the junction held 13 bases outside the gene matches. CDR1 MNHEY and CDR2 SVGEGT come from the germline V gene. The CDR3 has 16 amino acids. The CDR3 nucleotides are TGTGCCAGCATCCCGGCAGCGGGGGGGTACATTTACGAGCAGTACGTC. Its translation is CASIPAAGGYIYEQYV.

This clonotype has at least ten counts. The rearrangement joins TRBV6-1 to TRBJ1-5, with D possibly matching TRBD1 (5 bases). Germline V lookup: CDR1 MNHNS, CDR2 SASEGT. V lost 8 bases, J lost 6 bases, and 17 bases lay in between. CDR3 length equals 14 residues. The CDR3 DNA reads TGTGCCAGCTATCCGGATCAGGGTTTTCAGCCCCAGCATTTT. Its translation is CASYPDQGFQPQHF.

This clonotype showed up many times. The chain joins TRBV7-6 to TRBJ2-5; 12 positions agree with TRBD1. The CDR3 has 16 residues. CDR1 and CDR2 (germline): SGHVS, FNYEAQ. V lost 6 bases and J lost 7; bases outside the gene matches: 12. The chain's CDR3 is CASRPGTGGAPGTQYF. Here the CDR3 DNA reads TGTGCCAGCAGACCCGGGACAGGGGGCGCCCCGGGGACCCAGTACTTC.

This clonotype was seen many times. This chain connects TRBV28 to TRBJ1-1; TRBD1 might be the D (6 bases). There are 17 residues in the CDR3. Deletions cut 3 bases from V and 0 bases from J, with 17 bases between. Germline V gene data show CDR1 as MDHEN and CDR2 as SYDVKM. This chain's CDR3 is CASSFKKSDSVNTEAFF. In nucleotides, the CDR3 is TGTGCCAGCAGTTTTAAAAAGTCGGACAGCGTGAACACTGAAGCTTTCTTT.

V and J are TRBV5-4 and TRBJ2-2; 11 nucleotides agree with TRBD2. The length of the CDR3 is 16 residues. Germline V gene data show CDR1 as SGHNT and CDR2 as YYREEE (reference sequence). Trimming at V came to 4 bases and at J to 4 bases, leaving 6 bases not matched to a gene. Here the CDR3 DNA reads TGTGCCAGCAGCACCGCTAGCGGGGGGTTCACCGGGGAGCTGTTTTTT. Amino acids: CASSTASGGFTGELFF.

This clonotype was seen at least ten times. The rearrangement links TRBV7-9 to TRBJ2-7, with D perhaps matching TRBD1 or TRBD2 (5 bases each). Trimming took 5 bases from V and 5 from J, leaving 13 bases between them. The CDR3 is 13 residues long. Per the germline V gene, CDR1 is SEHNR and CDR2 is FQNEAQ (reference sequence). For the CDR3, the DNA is TGTGCCAGCAGCGCGCCCGGGGACCACGAGCAGTACTTC. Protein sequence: CASSAPGDHEQYF.

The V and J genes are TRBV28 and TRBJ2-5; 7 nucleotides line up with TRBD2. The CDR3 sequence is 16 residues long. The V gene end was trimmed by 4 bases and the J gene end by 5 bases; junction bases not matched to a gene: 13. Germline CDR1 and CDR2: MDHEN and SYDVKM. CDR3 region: CASSSNQGLDRETQYF. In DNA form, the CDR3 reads TGTGCCAGCAGTTCTAACCAAGGACTAGATAGGGAGACCCAGTACTTC.

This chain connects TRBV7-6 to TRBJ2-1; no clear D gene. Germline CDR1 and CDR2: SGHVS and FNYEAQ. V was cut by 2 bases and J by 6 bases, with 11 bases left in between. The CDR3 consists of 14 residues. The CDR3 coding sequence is TGTGCCAGCAGCTTACTGGCTACCAGCAATGAGCAGTTCTTC. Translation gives CASSLLATSNEQFF.